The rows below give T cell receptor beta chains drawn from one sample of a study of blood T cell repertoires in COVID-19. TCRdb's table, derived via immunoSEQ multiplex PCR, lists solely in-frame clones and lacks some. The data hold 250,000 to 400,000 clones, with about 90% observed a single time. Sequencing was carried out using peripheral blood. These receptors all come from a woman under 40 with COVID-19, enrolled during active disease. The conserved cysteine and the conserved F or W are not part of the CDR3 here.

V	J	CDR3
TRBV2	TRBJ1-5	ASKGEMNQPQH
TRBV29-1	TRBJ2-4	SVMEGGNIQY
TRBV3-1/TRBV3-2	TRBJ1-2	ASSQDRRTDYGYT
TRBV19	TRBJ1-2	ASSPGGSLRGYT
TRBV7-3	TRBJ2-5	ASSSGTAETQY
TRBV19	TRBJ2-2	ASRASGVTGELF
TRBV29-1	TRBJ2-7	SATGLKDYEQY
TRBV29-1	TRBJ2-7	SVEDLGGSGRGEQY
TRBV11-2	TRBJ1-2	ASSLNGQLNYGYT
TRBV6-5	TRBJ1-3	ASRGQGGNTIY
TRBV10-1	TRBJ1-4	ASSEYGVGEKLF
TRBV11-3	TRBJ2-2	ASSLVGGGTGELF
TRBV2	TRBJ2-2	ASSELSGTGELF
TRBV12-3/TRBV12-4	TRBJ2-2	ASRRQGSGELF
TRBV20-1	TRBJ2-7	SVPGTYEQY
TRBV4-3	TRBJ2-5	ASSQGDSKTQY
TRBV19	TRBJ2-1	ASSPGLAGEARSNEQF